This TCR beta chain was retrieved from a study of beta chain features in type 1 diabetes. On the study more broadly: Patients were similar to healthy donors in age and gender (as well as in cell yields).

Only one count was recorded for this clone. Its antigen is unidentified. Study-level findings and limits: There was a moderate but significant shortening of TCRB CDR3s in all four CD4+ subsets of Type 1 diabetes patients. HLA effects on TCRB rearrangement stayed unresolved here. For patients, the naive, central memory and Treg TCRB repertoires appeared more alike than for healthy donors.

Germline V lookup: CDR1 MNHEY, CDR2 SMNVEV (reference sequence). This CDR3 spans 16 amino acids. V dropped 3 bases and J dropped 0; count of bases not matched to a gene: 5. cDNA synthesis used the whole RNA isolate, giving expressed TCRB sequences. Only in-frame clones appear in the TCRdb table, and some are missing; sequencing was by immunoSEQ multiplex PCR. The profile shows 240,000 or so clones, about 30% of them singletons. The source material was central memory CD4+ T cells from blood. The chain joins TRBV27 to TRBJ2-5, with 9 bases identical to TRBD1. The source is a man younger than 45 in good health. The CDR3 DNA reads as TGTGCCAGCAGTTTCACAGGGGGCGGAAACCAAGAGACCCAGTACTTC. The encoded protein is CASSFTGGGNQETQYF.